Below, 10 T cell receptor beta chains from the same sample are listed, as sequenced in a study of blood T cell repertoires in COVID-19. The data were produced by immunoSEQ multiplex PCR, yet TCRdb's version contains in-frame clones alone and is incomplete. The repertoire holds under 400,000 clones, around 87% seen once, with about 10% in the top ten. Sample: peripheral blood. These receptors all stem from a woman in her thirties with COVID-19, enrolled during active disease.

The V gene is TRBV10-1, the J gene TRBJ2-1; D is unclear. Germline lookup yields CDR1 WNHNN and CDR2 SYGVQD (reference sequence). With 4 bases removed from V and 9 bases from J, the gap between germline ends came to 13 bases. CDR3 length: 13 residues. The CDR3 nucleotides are TGCGCCAGCAGTGTAAAGAAAGCCGGTGAGCAGTTCTTC. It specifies CASSVKKAGEQFF.

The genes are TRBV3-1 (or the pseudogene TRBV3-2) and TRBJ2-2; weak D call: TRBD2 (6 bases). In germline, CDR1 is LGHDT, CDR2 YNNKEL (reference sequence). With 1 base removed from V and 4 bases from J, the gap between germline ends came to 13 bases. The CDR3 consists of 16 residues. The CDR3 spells CASSQVVGGSTGELFF. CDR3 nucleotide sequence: TGTGCCAGCAGCCAAGTGGTAGGAGGGAGCACCGGGGAGCTGTTTTTT.

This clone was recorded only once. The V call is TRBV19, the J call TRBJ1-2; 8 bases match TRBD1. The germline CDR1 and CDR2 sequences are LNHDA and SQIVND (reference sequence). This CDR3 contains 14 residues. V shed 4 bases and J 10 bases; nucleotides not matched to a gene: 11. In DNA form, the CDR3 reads TGTGCCAGTAGTACCGATGGACAGGGACGCCTCTACACCTTC. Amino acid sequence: CASSTDGQGRLYTF.

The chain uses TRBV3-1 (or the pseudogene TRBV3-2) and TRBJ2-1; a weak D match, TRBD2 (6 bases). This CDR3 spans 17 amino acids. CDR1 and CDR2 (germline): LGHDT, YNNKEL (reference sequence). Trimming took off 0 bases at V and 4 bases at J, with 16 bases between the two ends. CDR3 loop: CASSQEGSGAGYNEQFF. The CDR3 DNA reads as TGTGCCAGCAGCCAAGAGGGTTCGGGAGCGGGTTACAATGAGCAGTTCTTC.

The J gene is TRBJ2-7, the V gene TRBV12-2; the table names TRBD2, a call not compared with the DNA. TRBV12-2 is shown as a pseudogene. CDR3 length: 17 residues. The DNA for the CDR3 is TGTGCAAGTCGCTTAGCGCGCGACAGGACTAGCAGGTACGAGCAGTACTTC. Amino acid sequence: CASRLARDRTSRYEQYF.

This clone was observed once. The CDR3 DNA reads as TGTGCCAGCAGCCCGACTCCCGGGGTTCCTTTAGATACGCAGTATTTT. Its protein product is CASSPTPGVPLDTQYF. The chain is built from TRBV14 and TRBJ2-3; D might be TRBD2 (5 bases). This CDR3 has 16 amino acids. Per germline, CDR1 SGHDN and CDR2 FVKESK. V was pared by 4 bases and J by 5 bases, with 19 bases between.

CDR3 nucleotide sequence: TGTGCCAGCAGCCCAACGGGAGAGGGAAACACTGAAGCTTTCTTT. Translation: CASSPTGEGNTEAFF. The chain uses TRBV7-9 and TRBJ1-1, with D hard to call. V was shortened by 5 bases and J by 2 bases, with 15 bases between the two germline ends. This CDR3 contains 15 residues. The V gene's germline CDR1 is SEHNR and CDR2 FQNEAQ (reference sequence).

DNA for the CDR3: TGTGCCAGCAGCACCGGACAGGGGCGATCGCAGTATTTT. Translating it yields CASSTGQGRSQYF. The chain is built from TRBV7-3 and TRBJ2-3; TRBD1 matches 9 bases. V trimming: 5 bases; J trimming: 10 bases; junction bases outside the gene matches: 7. Germline-derived CDR1 and CDR2 are SGHTA and FQGTGA. This CDR3 has 13 residues.

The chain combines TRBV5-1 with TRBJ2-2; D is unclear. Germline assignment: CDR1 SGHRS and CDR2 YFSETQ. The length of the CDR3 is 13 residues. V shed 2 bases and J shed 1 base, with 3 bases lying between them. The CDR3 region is CASSFQNTGELFF. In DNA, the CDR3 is TGCGCCAGCAGCTTTCAGAACACCGGGGAGCTGTTTTTT.

The CDR3 loop reads CASSLTGNQPQHF. DNA of the CDR3: TGTGCCAGCAGCCTGACAGGAAATCAGCCCCAGCATTTT. The rearrangement uses TRBV6-5 and TRBJ1-5; TRBD1 might be the D (6 bases). CDR3 length: 13 amino acids. The V end lost 6 bases, the J end lost 4 bases, and 10 bases lay between the germline ends. Germline V CDR1 and CDR2: MNHEY, SVGAGI.